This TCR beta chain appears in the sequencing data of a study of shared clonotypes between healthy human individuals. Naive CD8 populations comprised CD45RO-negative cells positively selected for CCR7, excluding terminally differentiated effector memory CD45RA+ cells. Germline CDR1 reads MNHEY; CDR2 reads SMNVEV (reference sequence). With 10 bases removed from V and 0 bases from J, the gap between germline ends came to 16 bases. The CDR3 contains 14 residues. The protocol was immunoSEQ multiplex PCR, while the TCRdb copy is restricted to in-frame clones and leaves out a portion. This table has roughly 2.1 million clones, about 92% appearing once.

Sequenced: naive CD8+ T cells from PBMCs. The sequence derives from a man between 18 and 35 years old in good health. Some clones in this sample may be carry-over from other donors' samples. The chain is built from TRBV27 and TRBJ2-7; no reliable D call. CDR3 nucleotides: TGTGCCACCCGAAGGGCCCTAAGCTCCTACGAGCAGTACTTC. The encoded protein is CATRRALSSYEQYF.